This note documents a single T cell receptor (beta chain) sequence. These data come from a study of blood T cells in healthy people across ages. Germline V gives CDR1 SGHRS, CDR2 YFSETQ. This CDR3 spans 13 amino acids. The V gene lost 1 base and the J gene lost 7 bases, with 12 bases spanning the gap. A second roughly 6 to 11 cycle PCR used barcoded and J-beta primers. TCRdb itself ran the 5' RACE reads through MiXCR, one entry per CDR3 protein. The sample consists of over a million distinct CDR3 sequences, 35% to 50% of them appearing once. The chain recombines TRBV5-1 with TRBJ2-7; TRBD1 might be the D (6 bases). The sequence was collected from a woman aged 60-75 years in good health. The sample taken for sequencing was blood. The CDR3: CASSLWDNNEQYF. The CDR3 DNA reads as TGCGCCAGCAGCTTGTGGGACAACAATGAGCAGTACTTC.